This TCR beta chain was retrieved from a study of cytotoxic CD8 clonotypes in ibrutinib-treated CLL. Sequencing used immunoSEQ multiplex PCR; TCRdb keeps in-frame clones, though not all of them. There are approximately 67,000 clones in the sample; approximately 80% occur only once, and roughly 7.1% lies in the top ten. The CDR3 totals 16 residues. Germline V gene data show CDR1 as MNHEY and CDR2 as SVGAGI. Trimming stripped 2 bases from V and 0 bases from J, with 14 bases between. The chain employs TRBV6-5 and TRBJ2-7, with D maybe TRBD1 (6 bases). Sequencing used PBMCs, obtained at disease progression, from a patient treated with ibrutinib. The TCR was taken from a human donor with chronic lymphocytic leukemia. Written as DNA, the CDR3 is TGTGCCAGCAGTTACGGCCTGGGGGACATCTCCTACGAGCAGTACTTC. This sequence encodes CASSYGLGDISYEQYF.